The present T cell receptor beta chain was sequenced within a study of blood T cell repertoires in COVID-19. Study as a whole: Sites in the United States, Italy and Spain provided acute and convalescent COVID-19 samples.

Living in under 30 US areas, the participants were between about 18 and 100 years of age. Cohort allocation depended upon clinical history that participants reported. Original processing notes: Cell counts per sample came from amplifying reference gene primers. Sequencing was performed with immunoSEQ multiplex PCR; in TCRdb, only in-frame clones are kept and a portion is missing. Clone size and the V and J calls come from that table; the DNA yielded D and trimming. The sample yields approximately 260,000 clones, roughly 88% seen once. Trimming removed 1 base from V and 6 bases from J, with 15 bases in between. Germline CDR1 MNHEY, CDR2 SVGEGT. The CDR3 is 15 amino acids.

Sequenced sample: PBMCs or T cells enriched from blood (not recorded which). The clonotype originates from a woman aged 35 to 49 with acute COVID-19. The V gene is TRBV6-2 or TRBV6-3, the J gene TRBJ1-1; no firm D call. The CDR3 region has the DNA TGTGCCAGCAGTTACTATGGGCCGTTTTCGCCTGAAGCTTTCTTT. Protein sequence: CASSYYGPFSPEAFF.